The 21 T cell receptor beta chains presented below share a single source sample, sequenced in a study of neurological immune-mediated disorders. TCRdb ran MiXCR on the 5' RACE reads and lists one entry per CDR3 protein. The table has about 59,000 distinct CDR3 sequences, 20% to 30% seen once. Time point denoted: technical triplicate 2. Sequencing input: PBMCs. Receptors originate from a man aged 60-69 years with HTLV-1-associated myelopathy (HAM/TSP).

This clonotype has ten or more counts. This chain connects TRBV5-1 to TRBJ2-7, with TRBD2 as a possible D gene (6 bases). Germline loops: CDR1 SGHRS, CDR2 YFSETQ. V gave up 4 bases and J gave up 3 bases, with 20 bases separating them. The CDR3 loop spans 16 amino acids. Here the CDR3 reads CASSITGGDYNYEQYF. The CDR3 DNA is TGCGCCAGCAGCATAACGGGCGGGGATTATAACTACGAGCAGTACTTC.

This clonotype came up many times. CDR3 region: CASSSLLDSYEQYF. Here the CDR3 DNA reads TGTGCCAGCAGCTCCCTCCTCGACAGCTACGAGCAGTACTTC. The chain links TRBV5-5 to TRBJ2-7; a possible D gene is TRBD1 (5 bases). The ends were cut back, 3 bases at V and 3 bases at J, with 13 bases in the middle. This CDR3 spans 14 amino acids. Germline CDR1 and CDR2: SGHKS and YYEKEE (reference sequence).

This clonotype was recorded many times. J is TRBJ2-5 and V is TRBV15; the match to TRBD2 covers 9 bases. V gave up 5 bases and J gave up 12 bases; unmatched junction bases: 10. The germline V gene encodes CDR1 LNHNV and CDR2 YYDKDF (reference sequence). The CDR3 is made up of 13 amino acids. The CDR3 spells CATSDRREGRKYF. In DNA, the CDR3 is TGTGCCACCAGCGATCGGCGGGAGGGCCGAAAGTACTTC.

In this sample, this clonotype turned up a few times. As DNA, the CDR3 is TGTGCCACCAGTGATCCCTATCCGGGAGGAGATGAGCAGTTCTTC. It yields the protein CATSDPYPGGDEQFF. This sequence joins TRBV24-1 and TRBJ2-1; TRBD2 matches 7 bases. In germline, CDR1 is KGHDR, CDR2 SFDVKD. The CDR3 covers 15 residues. J lost 8 bases, V lost 3 bases, and 9 bases had no gene match.

This clonotype was counted at least ten times. The J gene is TRBJ2-5, the V gene TRBV28, with TRBD2 identical over 12 bases. This CDR3 has 14 residues. V lost 6 bases to trimming and J lost 6 bases; unmatched junction nucleotides: 5. From germline, CDR1 is MDHEN and CDR2 SYDVKM. CDR3 protein: CASRGLAGQKTQYF. The CDR3 region has the DNA TGTGCCAGCAGGGGACTAGCGGGTCAAAAGACCCAGTACTTC.

CDR3 loop: CSARAPSYEQYF. The DNA of the CDR3 is TGCAGTGCTAGAGCACCCTCCTACGAGCAGTACTTC. V is TRBV20-1 and J is TRBJ2-7; D gene ambiguous. Germline assignment: CDR1 DFQATT and CDR2 SNEGSKA (reference sequence). This CDR3 contains 12 residues. Trimming cost V 1 base and J 0 bases, with 4 bases left between them.

This clonotype was seen many times. The chain combines TRBV15 with TRBJ2-5, with D possibly being TRBD1 (6 bases). The V and J ends lost 5 bases and 5 bases respectively, with 12 bases between them. Germline CDR1 is LNHNV and CDR2 is YYDKDF (reference sequence). The CDR3 loop spans 13 amino acids. CDR3 bases: TGTGCCACCAGCTTTTGGGGGCTTGAGACCCAGTACTTC. Translation gives CATSFWGLETQYF.

This clonotype has ten or more counts. The rearrangement links TRBV5-1 to TRBJ2-2, with TRBD1 matching 7 bases. Germline V gene lookup returns CDR1 SGHRS and CDR2 YFSETQ. Germline trimming cut 4 bases from V and 6 bases from J; bases unmatched to any gene: 9. This CDR3 is built from 15 residues. The CDR3 region is CASSLDRTISGELFF. The CDR3 region has the DNA TGCGCCAGCAGCCTGGACAGGACGATTTCCGGGGAGCTGTTTTTT.

In its sample, this clonotype was seen many times. The chain couples TRBV7-9 to TRBJ2-5; TRBD2 agrees at 8 bases. Trimming cost V 4 bases and J 4 bases; bases outside gene matches: 8. Germline CDR1 is SEHNR and CDR2 is FQNEAQ (reference sequence). The CDR3 consists of 15 residues. The CDR3 sequence is CASSYRLALRETQYF. The CDR3 nucleotides read TGTGCCAGCAGCTACCGACTAGCGTTGAGAGAGACCCAGTACTTC.

The chain joins TRBV3-1 to TRBJ2-7; 11 nucleotides line up with TRBD2. Germline values: CDR1 LGHDT, CDR2 YNNKEL (reference sequence). Losses at the gene ends were 4 bases for V and 10 bases for J; bases not matched to a gene: 3. The CDR3 extends over 12 amino acids. In DNA form, the CDR3 reads TGTGCCAGCAGCCCACTAGCGGGAGAACAGTACTTC. Translated, it gives CASSPLAGEQYF.

This clonotype was recorded at least ten times. V and J are TRBV5-1 and TRBJ2-5; 8 bases map to TRBD1. This CDR3 has 14 residues. Germline-derived CDR1 and CDR2 are SGHRS and YFSETQ. V lost 2 bases and J lost 5; bases outside the gene matches: 5. In nucleotides, the CDR3 is TGCGCCAGCAGCTTCGACAGGGGAAGTGAGACCCAGTACTTC. Translating gives CASSFDRGSETQYF.

The chain recombines TRBV5-1 with TRBJ2-1, with 8 bases aligning to TRBD2. Unmatched junction bases numbered 5, after V lost 1 base and J lost 8 bases. Germline assignment: CDR1 SGHRS and CDR2 YFSETQ. CDR3 length: 14 residues. CDR3 nucleotide sequence: TGCGCCAGCAGCTTGTCCAGCGGGAGCTATGAGCAGTTCTTC. Translation: CASSLSSGSYEQFF.

This clonotype was recorded many times. The V gene is TRBV27, the J gene TRBJ2-7; D uncertain. This CDR3 is built from 14 residues. Germline CDR1 and CDR2: MNHEY and SMNVEV (reference sequence). The ends were cut back, 3 bases at V and 2 bases at J, with 11 bases in the middle. The CDR3 loop is CASSFGDGPYEQYF. DNA of the CDR3: TGTGCCAGCAGTTTTGGAGACGGACCCTACGAGCAGTACTTC.

Turning to this clonotype: A much larger clone lies a single base off, so this may be a read error. The V call is TRBV30, the J call TRBJ2-7; D is uncertain. The CDR3 contains 13 residues. Germline CDR1 reads GTSNPN; CDR2 reads SVGIG (reference sequence). CDR3 amino acids: CAWVPVWGYEKYF. CDR3 DNA: TGTGCCTGGGTCCCTGTCTGGGGTTACGAGAAGTACTTC.

At least ten counts were recorded for this clonotype. The chain carries TRBV20-1 and TRBJ2-7; 10 bases fit TRBD1. V shed 1 base, J shed 4 bases, and the junction held 4 bases outside the gene matches. The CDR3 is 14 residues long. Germline assignment: CDR1 DFQATT and CDR2 SNEGSKA (reference sequence). CDR3 protein: CSARGDRGGYEQYF. The CDR3 DNA reads as TGCAGTGCTAGAGGGGACAGGGGCGGGTACGAGCAGTACTTC.

The chain joins TRBV20-1 to TRBJ1-6; D perhaps matches TRBD1 (5 bases). V lost 0 bases to trimming and J lost 5 bases, with 11 bases between them. The germline V gene encodes CDR1 DFQATT and CDR2 SNEGSKA (reference sequence). CDR3 length: 15 amino acids. The CDR3 DNA reads as TGCAGTGCTAGAGAAATCCAGGGAAATAATTCACCCCTCCACTTT. Protein sequence: CSAREIQGNNSPLHF.

This clonotype was recorded many times. The chain uses TRBV7-8 and TRBJ2-7; 8 positions match TRBD2. The germline gives CDR1 SGHVS, CDR2 FQNEAQ. V gave up 5 bases and J gave up 0 bases; unmatched junction bases: 3. CDR3 size: 14 residues. The CDR3, as DNA: TGTGCCAGCAGCCCACTAGCGGTCTCCTACGAGCAGTACTTC. Its translation: CASSPLAVSYEQYF.

In this sample, this clonotype turned up a few times. The chain recombines TRBV9 with TRBJ2-3; 7 bases align to TRBD2. V was clipped by 0 bases and J by 3 bases; unmatched bases: 10. Germline CDR1 is SGDLS and CDR2 is YYNGEE. This CDR3 has 17 amino acids. CDR3 amino acids: CASSVGADAGVTDTQYF. As DNA, the CDR3 is TGTGCCAGCAGCGTAGGCGCGGACGCGGGGGTGACAGATACGCAGTATTTT.

At least ten counts were recorded for this clonotype. This chain links TRBV9 with TRBJ2-1; no firm D call. V was clipped by 0 bases and J by 0 bases, with 7 bases between them. CDR3 size: 15 residues. The germline CDR1 and CDR2 sequences are SGDLS and YYNGEE. In DNA, the CDR3 is TGTGCCAGCAGCGTAGGTTCTAGCTCCTACAATGAGCAGTTCTTC. Protein product: CASSVGSSSYNEQFF.

The CDR3 coding sequence is TGTGCCAGCAGCGCCGGGACTAAATACAATGAGCAGTTCTTC. It is translated as CASSAGTKYNEQFF. The rearrangement links TRBV7-2 to TRBJ2-1, with 7 bases lining up with TRBD2. This CDR3 spans 14 amino acids. From germline, CDR1 is SGHTA and CDR2 FQGNSA. J lost 4 bases, V lost 5 bases, and 5 bases had no gene match.

The chain is built from TRBV7-6 and TRBJ2-1; D gene ambiguous. Germline V CDR1 and CDR2: SGHVS, FNYEAQ. The length of the CDR3 is 16 residues. Between the trimmed V and J ends, which lost 3 bases and 0 bases, there was a span of 12 bases. In nucleotides, the CDR3 is TGTGCCAGCAGCTTGAGTGCTGTCGGCTCCTACAATGAGCAGTTCTTC. Its protein is CASSLSAVGSYNEQFF.